Listed below are T cell receptor beta chains from one sample, sequenced in a study of blood T cell repertoires in COVID-19. Some clones are missing from TCRdb's copy, which holds only in-frame ones; the method was immunoSEQ multiplex PCR. There are 200,000 to 300,000 clones in the sample; nearly 85% occur only once, and 5.5% lies in the top ten. The sequencing input was peripheral blood. The receptors were gathered from a human donor in a cohort sampled during active COVID-19. Both conserved end residues are part of each CDR3. The order of the fields is CDR3 protein, CDR3 DNA, J gene, V gene, D gene, clone size. D genes are given only for firm matches. Rows may omit the clone size; those that give it use once, few, many or a size class.

CDR3: CASRPSDRGSPLHF
DNA: TGTGCCAGCCGGCCTTCTGACCGGGGGTCACCCCTCCACTTT
J: TRBJ1-6
V: TRBV3-1/TRBV3-2
D: -
size: -

CDR3: CASRETGNTGELFF
DNA: TGTGCCAGCAGGGAGACAGGGAACACCGGGGAGCTGTTTTTT
J: TRBJ2-2
V: TRBV3-1/TRBV3-2
D: -
size: few

CDR3: CASSYPQGQPQHF
DNA: TGTGCCAGCAGTTACCCACAGGGTCAGCCCCAGCATTTT
J: TRBJ1-5
V: TRBV6-2/TRBV6-3
D: -
size: -

CDR3: CASSFRGRGAGELFF
DNA: TGTGCCAGCAGCTTTCGCGGGAGGGGGGCCGGGGAGCTGTTTTTT
J: TRBJ2-2
V: TRBV5-4
D: TRBD2
size: -

CDR3: CASSPNDRGRNNEQFF
DNA: TGTGCCAGTAGTCCCAATGACAGGGGGCGCAATAATGAGCAGTTCTTC
J: TRBJ2-1
V: TRBV19
D: TRBD1
size: once

CDR3: CASSLGTSGGYPQFF
DNA: TGTGCCAGTAGTTTAGGGACTAGCGGGGGGTACCCGCAGTTCTTC
J: TRBJ2-1
V: TRBV19
D: TRBD2
size: -

CDR3: CATSLEGAGNQPQHF
DNA: TGTGCCACCAGCCTGGAGGGGGCTGGCAATCAGCCCCAGCATTTT
J: TRBJ1-5
V: TRBV15
D: TRBD1
size: -

CDR3: CASSSVNQPQHF
DNA: TGTGCCAGCAGTTCCGTTAATCAGCCCCAGCATTTT
J: TRBJ1-5
V: TRBV12-3/TRBV12-4
D: -
size: -

CDR3: CASSQDHSGDSGELFF
DNA: TGTGCCAGCAGCCAAGATCATAGCGGGGACTCCGGGGAGCTGTTTTTT
J: TRBJ2-2
V: TRBV3-1/TRBV3-2
D: TRBD2
size: -

CDR3: CASSGGTSGYNEQFF
DNA: TGTGCCAGCAGCGGAGGGACTAGCGGATACAATGAGCAGTTCTTC
J: TRBJ2-1
V: TRBV7-2
D: TRBD2
size: -

CDR3: CASSFRGPDEKLFF
DNA: TGCGCCAGCAGCTTCAGGGGACCGGATGAAAAACTGTTTTTT
J: TRBJ1-4
V: TRBV5-1
D: -
size: -

CDR3: CASTLRENIQYF
DNA: TGTGCCAGCACCCTCCGGGAGAACATTCAGTACTTC
J: TRBJ2-4
V: TRBV2
D: -
size: -

CDR3: CASSFTVAETQYF
DNA: TGTGCCAGCAGCTTTACAGTGGCGGAGACCCAGTACTTC
J: TRBJ2-5
V: TRBV7-6
D: -
size: -

CDR3: CASRWEGGSDTQYF
DNA: TGTGCCAGCAGGTGGGAGGGGGGATCAGATACGCAGTATTTT
J: TRBJ2-3
V: TRBV2
D: -
size: -

CDR3: CASSLGGEWPSKQYF
DNA: TGTGCCAGCAGCTTAGGGGGAGAGTGGCCCTCCAAGCAGTACTTC
J: TRBJ2-7
V: TRBV7-9
D: -
size: few

CDR3: CATSVGTSVNTGELFF
DNA: TGTGCCACCAGTGTGGGGACTAGCGTTAACACCGGGGAGCTGTTTTTT
J: TRBJ2-2
V: TRBV24-1
D: TRBD2
size: -

CDR3: CAWEEGFTYEQYF
DNA: TGTGCCTGGGAGGAGGGTTTTACCTACGAGCAGTACTTC
J: TRBJ2-7
V: TRBV30
D: -
size: -

CDR3: CASSYSHSNNQPQHF
DNA: TGTGCCAGCAGTTACTCGCACAGTAACAATCAGCCCCAGCATTTT
J: TRBJ1-5
V: TRBV6-5
D: -
size: -

CDR3: CASSVDGGVNYGYTF
DNA: TGTGCCAGCAGCGTCGACGGCGGGGTTAACTATGGCTACACCTTC
J: TRBJ1-2
V: TRBV9
D: -
size: -

CDR3: CASSFGLAAYNEQFF
DNA: TGTGCCAGCAGCTTCGGACTAGCGGCCTACAATGAGCAGTTCTTC
J: TRBJ2-1
V: TRBV11-3
D: TRBD2
size: -

CDR3: CASSEQQGGVETQYF
DNA: TGTGCCAGCAGTGAACAACAGGGTGGGGTCGAGACCCAGTACTTC
J: TRBJ2-5
V: TRBV2
D: -
size: -

CDR3: CASSRRLADLGVSYNEQFF
DNA: TGTGCCAGCAGCCGAAGACTAGCGGACCTAGGGGTCTCCTACAATGAGCAGTTCTTC
J: TRBJ2-1
V: TRBV11-2
D: TRBD2
size: -

CDR3: CASSEAGQEKLFF
DNA: TGCGCCAGCAGTGAGGCGGGGCAGGAAAAACTGTTTTTT
J: TRBJ1-4
V: TRBV10-2
D: -
size: -

CDR3: CASSRGLGGYTF
DNA: TGTGCCAGCAGTAGGGGATTAGGAGGCTACACCTTC
J: TRBJ1-2
V: TRBV28
D: -
size: -

CDR3: CAWSRASAYYEQYF
DNA: TGTGCCTGGAGTAGGGCTAGCGCCTACTACGAGCAGTACTTC
J: TRBJ2-7
V: TRBV30
D: -
size: -

CDR3: CASSEREGYEQYF
DNA: TGTGCCAGCAGTGAGCGGGAGGGCTACGAGCAGTACTTC
J: TRBJ2-7
V: TRBV6-1
D: TRBD2
size: -

CDR3: CASSRGLAGEYNEQFF
DNA: TGCGCCAGCAGCCGCGGTCTCGCGGGAGAGTACAATGAGCAGTTCTTC
J: TRBJ2-1
V: TRBV4-1
D: TRBD2
size: -

CDR3: CASSLRGSLVDTQYF
DNA: TGTGCCAGCAGCTTACGCGGGAGTTTGGTGGATACGCAGTATTTT
J: TRBJ2-3
V: TRBV11-3
D: TRBD2
size: -

CDR3: CASSLSGRSENEQFF
DNA: TGCGCCAGCAGCTTGAGCGGGCGGAGCGAGAATGAGCAGTTCTTC
J: TRBJ2-1
V: TRBV5-1
D: -
size: -

CDR3: CASSLDGSNQPQHF
DNA: TGCGCCAGCAGCTTGGACGGTAGCAATCAGCCCCAGCATTTT
J: TRBJ1-5
V: TRBV5-1
D: -
size: -

CDR3: CASSSHGGDSPLHF
DNA: TGTGCCAGCAGTTCCCACGGGGGAGATTCACCCCTCCACTTT
J: TRBJ1-6
V: TRBV28
D: -
size: -

CDR3: CASSAGQGSTNYGYTF
DNA: TGTGCCAGCTCAGCGGGACAGGGATCCACGAACTATGGCTACACCTTC
J: TRBJ1-2
V: TRBV18
D: TRBD1
size: -

CDR3: CASSLLKETQYF
DNA: TGTGCCAGCAGTTTATTAAAAGAGACCCAGTACTTC
J: TRBJ2-5
V: TRBV6-2/TRBV6-3
D: -
size: -

CDR3: CASTSRTPNTEAFF
DNA: TGTGCCAGCACCTCACGAACACCGAACACTGAAGCTTTCTTT
J: TRBJ1-1
V: TRBV6-5
D: -
size: -

CDR3: CASSSTSGSNYGYTF
DNA: TGTGCCAGCAGCTCAACCTCAGGGTCTAACTATGGCTACACCTTC
J: TRBJ1-2
V: TRBV5-6
D: -
size: -

CDR3: CATSVFGREQYF
DNA: TGTGCCACCAGTGTATTCGGGAGGGAGCAGTACTTC
J: TRBJ2-7
V: TRBV24-1
D: TRBD2
size: many

CDR3: CASSLGGQGNYGYTF
DNA: TGTGCCAGCAGCTTGGGGGGACAGGGGAACTATGGCTACACCTTC
J: TRBJ1-2
V: TRBV7-2
D: TRBD1
size: once

CDR3: CASSVGQGPGELFF
DNA: TGTGCCAGCAGCGTAGGACAGGGACCGGGGGAGCTGTTTTTT
J: TRBJ2-2
V: TRBV9
D: TRBD1
size: -

CDR3: CASSLGLAGGGGTDTQYF
DNA: TGTGCCAGCAGTTTGGGACTAGCGGGGGGCGGGGGGACAGATACGCAGTATTTT
J: TRBJ2-3
V: TRBV27
D: TRBD2
size: -

CDR3: CASSLTGSSGNTIYF
DNA: TGTGCCAGCAGCCTGACAGGGAGCTCTGGAAACACCATATATTTT
J: TRBJ1-3
V: TRBV7-9
D: TRBD1
size: -

CDR3: CATSREGRRTEAFF
DNA: TGTGCCACCAGCAGAGAAGGCAGGAGGACTGAAGCTTTCTTT
J: TRBJ1-1
V: TRBV15
D: -
size: few

CDR3: CASRRLAGAGTGELFF
DNA: TGTGCCAGCAGGAGACTAGCGGGAGCAGGGACCGGGGAGCTGTTTTTT
J: TRBJ2-2
V: TRBV27
D: TRBD2
size: -

CDR3: CASSLGGQSNQPQHF
DNA: TGTGCCAGCAGCTTAGGGGGGCAGAGCAATCAGCCCCAGCATTTT
J: TRBJ1-5
V: TRBV11-2
D: -
size: -

CDR3: CASSLSKGGYEQYF
DNA: TGTGCCAGCAGTTTATCCAAGGGAGGGTACGAGCAGTACTTC
J: TRBJ2-7
V: TRBV27
D: TRBD2
size: -

CDR3: CASSLKAGGQIRNEQFF
DNA: TGTGCCAGCAGCTTAAAAGCGGGAGGGCAGATTCGGAATGAGCAGTTCTTC
J: TRBJ2-1
V: TRBV7-2
D: TRBD2
size: -

CDR3: CASSLEDRASNEQFF
DNA: TGTGCCAGCAGCTTGGAGGACAGGGCCTCCAATGAGCAGTTCTTC
J: TRBJ2-1
V: TRBV5-5
D: TRBD1
size: -

CDR3: CASSGQGKDTSNQPQHF
DNA: TGTGCCAGTAGTGGGCAGGGCAAGGACACTAGCAATCAGCCCCAGCATTTT
J: TRBJ1-5
V: TRBV19
D: -
size: -

CDR3: CASSIRDSLNTGELFF
DNA: TGTGCCAGTAGTATCCGGGACAGCTTGAACACCGGGGAGCTGTTTTTT
J: TRBJ2-2
V: TRBV19
D: TRBD1
size: few

CDR3: CASSIRTGKGEKLFF
DNA: TGTGCCAGCAGCATCCGGACAGGGAAAGGCGAAAAACTGTTTTTT
J: TRBJ1-4
V: TRBV9
D: TRBD1
size: -